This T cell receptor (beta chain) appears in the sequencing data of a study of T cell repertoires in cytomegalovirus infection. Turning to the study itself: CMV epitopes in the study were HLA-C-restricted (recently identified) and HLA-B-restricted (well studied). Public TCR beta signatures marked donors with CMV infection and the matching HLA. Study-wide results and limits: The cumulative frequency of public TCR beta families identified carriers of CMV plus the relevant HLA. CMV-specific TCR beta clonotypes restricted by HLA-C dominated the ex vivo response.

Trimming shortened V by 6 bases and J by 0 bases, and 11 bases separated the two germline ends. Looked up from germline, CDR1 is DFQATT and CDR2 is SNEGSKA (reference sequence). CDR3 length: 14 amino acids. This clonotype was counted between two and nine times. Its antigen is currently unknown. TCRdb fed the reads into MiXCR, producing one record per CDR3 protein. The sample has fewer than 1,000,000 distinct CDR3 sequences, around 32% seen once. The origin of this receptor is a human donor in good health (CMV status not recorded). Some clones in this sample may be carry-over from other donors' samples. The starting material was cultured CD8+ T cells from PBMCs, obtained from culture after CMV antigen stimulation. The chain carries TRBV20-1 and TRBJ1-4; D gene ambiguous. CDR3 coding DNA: TGCAGTGCCTCGGACCGGTCAACTAATGAAAAACTGTTTTTT. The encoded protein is CSASDRSTNEKLFF.